These 27 T cell receptor beta chains share one sample of origin, sequenced in a study of T-cell reconstitution after alpha-beta-depleted transplantation in children. Preparation of the TCRbeta library used unique molecular identifiers. TCRdb itself ran the PCR reads through MiXCR, one entry per CDR3 protein. The profile shows 400,000 to 500,000 distinct CDR3 sequences, approximately 11% of them singletons. The sequencing here drew on PBMCs from the stem cell graft donor, taken from the stem cell graft. Receptors originate from a human donor who donated a stem cell graft to a child with acute myeloid leukemia.

This chain links TRBV14 with TRBJ2-5; D unresolved. This CDR3 has 15 residues. V was clipped by 0 bases and J by 5 bases, with 13 bases between them. The germline CDR1 and CDR2 sequences are SGHDN and FVKESK. DNA of the CDR3: TGTGCCAGCAGCCAAGATTTTTTGACGTGGGAGACCCAGTACTTC. Translating gives CASSQDFLTWETQYF.

The rearrangement joins TRBV4-1 to TRBJ1-4, with 9 bases lining up with TRBD1. V shed 2 bases, J shed 7 bases, and the junction held 5 bases outside the gene matches. The CDR3 covers 15 residues. Germline values: CDR1 MGHRA, CDR2 YSYEKL. CDR3: CASSQPTDRGEKLFF. The CDR3 DNA reads TGCGCCAGCAGCCAACCGACGGACAGGGGTGAAAAACTGTTTTTT.

The V call is TRBV12-5, the J call TRBJ1-2; 7 nucleotides align to TRBD1. This CDR3 spans 18 amino acids. V was pared by 4 bases and J by 1 base, with 15 bases of the junction left unmatched. Germline V gene sequence: CDR1 LGHNT, CDR2 FRNRAP. The CDR3 DNA reads TGTGCTAGTGGTTCCCCCGGGGACAGCCTGACCCTTAACTATGGCTACACCTTC. It yields the protein CASGSPGDSLTLNYGYTF. Full variable domain (missing parts from reference TRBV12-5 and TRBJ1-2): DARVTQTPRHKVTEMGQEVTMRCQPILGHNTVFWYRQTMMQGLELLAYFRNRAPLDDSGMPKDRFSAEMPDATLATLKIQPSEPRDSAVYFCASGSPGDSLTLNYGYTFGSGTRLTVV.

This sequence joins TRBV6-1 and TRBJ2-5, with a possible D match to TRBD2 (6 bases). Trimming removed 5 bases from V and 2 bases from J, with 15 bases in between. The CDR3 contains 15 residues. CDR1 and CDR2 (germline): MNHNS, SASEGT. CDR3 in amino acids: CASSPQPGVQETQYF. In DNA, the CDR3 is TGTGCCAGCAGTCCCCAGCCGGGAGTGCAAGAGACCCAGTACTTC.

The chain couples TRBV20-1 to TRBJ2-6; D not resolved. Trimming took off 1 base at V and 2 bases at J, with 3 bases between the two ends. The germline V gene encodes CDR1 DFQATT and CDR2 SNEGSKA (reference sequence). The CDR3 sequence is 13 residues long. CDR3 DNA: TGCAGTGCTAGAGCGACTGGGGCCAACGTCCTGACTTTC. Protein: CSARATGANVLTF.

This clonotype was observed at least ten times. J is TRBJ1-3 and V is TRBV7-6, with a tentative D call TRBD1 (5 bases). There are 18 residues in the CDR3. Germline V gene data show CDR1 as SGHVS and CDR2 as FNYEAQ. Trimming removed 4 bases at V and 0 bases at J, with 19 bases between. This CDR3 is CASSSGPRGLNSGNTIYF. The CDR3 DNA reads TGTGCCAGCAGCTCGGGCCCCCGGGGCCTAAACTCTGGAAACACCATATATTTT.

This clonotype was counted a few times. The chain's CDR3 is CASSWKGGDSPLHF. CDR3 bases: TGCGCCAGCAGCTGGAAGGGTGGGGATTCACCCCTCCACTTT. The chain is built from TRBV5-1 and TRBJ1-6; D call uncertain. This CDR3 is built from 14 residues. Deletions cut 3 bases from V and 8 bases from J, with 12 bases between. Germline lookup yields CDR1 SGHRS and CDR2 YFSETQ.

The J gene is TRBJ2-1, the V gene TRBV7-6; TRBD1 is a possible D gene (5 bases). Trimming removed 1 base from V and 10 bases from J, with 14 bases in between. Per the germline V gene, CDR1 is SGHVS and CDR2 is FNYEAQ. The CDR3 runs 14 residues. The CDR3 DNA is TGTGCCAGCAGCTTAGGCACCAGGGTGATAGAGCAGTTCTTC. Amino acid sequence: CASSLGTRVIEQFF. The full variable domain, its missing parts supplied by reference TRBV7-6 and TRBJ2-1, is GAGVSQSPRYKVTKRGQDVALRCDPISGHVSLYWYRQALGQGPEFLTYFNYEAQQDKSGLPNDRFSAERPEGSISTLTIQRTEQRDSAMYRCASSLGTRVIEQFFGPGTRLTVL.

The V and J genes are TRBV12-3 or TRBV12-4 and TRBJ1-2; the D gene is possibly TRBD1 (6 bases). With 7 bases removed from V and 7 bases from J, the gap between germline ends came to 13 bases. CDR3 length: 12 amino acids. In DNA form, the CDR3 reads TGTGCCAGCACCATCCCAGGGGCTGGCTACACCTTC. Its translation: CASTIPGAGYTF.

This clonotype has only a few counts. The chain is built from TRBV9 and TRBJ2-1; a weak D match, TRBD1 (5 bases). The CDR3 runs to 14 residues. The germline V and J ends were trimmed by 0 bases and 4 bases, with 8 bases remaining between them. Germline assignment: CDR1 SGDLS and CDR2 YYNGEE. The CDR3 sequence is CASSVAPGYNEQFF. The CDR3 nucleotides read TGTGCCAGCAGCGTAGCCCCAGGGTACAATGAGCAGTTCTTC.

This clonotype appeared a few times. The V gene is TRBV5-1, the J gene TRBJ2-1; TRBD2 matches at 8 bases. From germline, CDR1 is SGHRS and CDR2 YFSETQ. CDR3 length equals 16 residues. V dropped 1 base and J dropped 4; count of bases not matched to a gene: 7. The CDR3 loop is CASSLFAGGGYNEQFF. The CDR3 DNA reads as TGCGCCAGCAGCTTGTTTGCGGGAGGAGGTTACAATGAGCAGTTCTTC.

This clonotype was seen more than once but under ten times. The chain carries TRBV20-1 and TRBJ2-1; TRBD2 matches at 8 bases. With V trimmed by 0 bases and J by 7 bases, 8 bases remained unmatched. Germline V gene lookup returns CDR1 DFQATT and CDR2 SNEGSKA (reference sequence). CDR3 size: 15 residues. CDR3 in amino acids: CSARDPTSAINEQFF. The CDR3 nucleotides are TGCAGTGCTAGAGATCCGACTAGCGCGATAAATGAGCAGTTCTTC.

The chain combines TRBV20-1 with TRBJ1-4, with 9 bases that match TRBD1. Germline CDR1 reads DFQATT; CDR2 reads SNEGSKA (reference sequence). This CDR3 is built from 13 residues. The V segment lost 4 bases and the J segment 8 bases; nucleotides outside the gene matches: 5. The CDR3 sequence is CSAKDRGSEKLFF. For the CDR3, the DNA is TGCAGTGCTAAGGACAGGGGTAGCGAAAAACTGTTTTTT.

The chain links TRBV20-1 to TRBJ2-5; TRBD2 agrees at 9 bases. This CDR3 comprises 13 residues. V trimming: 1 base; J trimming: 3 bases; junction bases outside the gene matches: 0. Germline V gene lookup returns CDR1 DFQATT and CDR2 SNEGSKA (reference sequence). The CDR3 sequence: CSARGLAEETQYF. The CDR3, as DNA: TGCAGTGCTAGAGGACTAGCGGAAGAGACCCAGTACTTC.

In its sample, this clonotype was seen a few times. This chain connects TRBV4-2 to TRBJ2-5; D is possibly TRBD2 (6 bases). Deletions cut 6 bases from V and 3 bases from J, with 14 bases between. The CDR3 sequence is 14 residues long. The germline CDR1 and CDR2 sequences are LGHNA and YNFKEQ. CDR3 DNA sequence: TGTGCCAGCAGGTTGGGGGGAGCTGAAGAGACCCAGTACTTC. Protein: CASRLGGAEETQYF.

V usage is TRBV5-1 and J usage is TRBJ1-1; TRBD1 aligns across 7 bases. CDR1 SGHRS and CDR2 YFSETQ come from the germline V gene. The CDR3 runs 14 residues. Germline trimming cut 5 bases from V and 3 bases from J; bases unmatched to any gene: 7. As DNA, the CDR3 is TGCGCCAGCAGGCCGACAGGGATGGACACTGAAGCTTTCTTT. Its translation: CASRPTGMDTEAFF.

This clonotype was counted a few times. This chain connects TRBV27 to TRBJ2-1; no firm D call. Per the germline V gene, CDR1 is MNHEY and CDR2 is SMNVEV (reference sequence). V lost 2 bases and J lost 7, with 9 bases in between. This CDR3 contains 13 residues. In DNA, the CDR3 is TGTGCCAGCAGTTTACTGGGTCGGAATGAGCAGTTCTTC. Protein product: CASSLLGRNEQFF.

In the case of this clonotype: A much more abundant neighbour one base away suggests this may be a read error. The chain combines TRBV7-9 with TRBJ2-3; 9 bases match TRBD2. CDR1 and CDR2 from the germline V gene are SEHNR and FQNEAQ (reference sequence). The CDR3 length is 17 residues. With V trimmed by 5 bases and J by 4 bases, 13 bases remained unmatched. This CDR3 reads CASSPGLAGASSDTQYF. In DNA, the CDR3 is TGTGCCAGCAGCCCAGGGTTAGCGGGGGCGAGCTCAGATACGCAGTATTTT.

This clonotype showed up just a few times. The chain recombines TRBV4-3 with TRBJ1-5, with D possibly matching TRBD1 (6 bases). CDR3 size: 14 residues. The germline V gene has CDR1 LGHNA and CDR2 YSLEER. V dropped 1 base and J dropped 6 bases, with 10 bases sitting between them. The CDR3 loop is CASSQGQVGQPQHF. CDR3 nucleotides: TGCGCCAGCAGCCAAGGACAGGTTGGTCAGCCCCAGCATTTT.

This clonotype was seen ten or more times. The chain links TRBV5-1 to TRBJ1-2, with D possibly TRBD1 on 5 matching bases. Germline values: CDR1 SGHRS, CDR2 YFSETQ. V lost 2 bases and J 5 bases, leaving 13 bases between the germline ends. This CDR3 contains 14 residues. The CDR3, as DNA: TGCGCCAGCAGCTTCGGTCAGGGCCTTTATGGCTACACCTTC. Protein: CASSFGQGLYGYTF.

This clonotype occurred a few times. The chain is built from TRBV2 and TRBJ2-3; TRBD2 aligns across 13 bases. The V and J ends lost 5 bases and 2 bases, in that order; junction bases with no gene match: 13. CDR1 is SNHLY, CDR2 FYNNEI, per germline. CDR3 size: 19 residues. Written as DNA, the CDR3 is TGTGCCAGCAGTCAGTCGGAACTAGCGGGGGGGGTAGCCACAGATACGCAGTATTTT. Protein sequence: CASSQSELAGGVATDTQYF.

This clonotype came up many times. This chain links TRBV20-1 with TRBJ2-1; the D gene is possibly TRBD1 (6 bases). V dropped 1 base and J dropped 1 base, with 8 bases sitting between them. The CDR3 consists of 14 residues. The germline CDR1 and CDR2 sequences are DFQATT and SNEGSKA (reference sequence). CDR3 loop: CSARGQGSYNEQFF. CDR3 DNA sequence: TGCAGTGCTAGAGGCCAGGGGTCCTACAATGAGCAGTTCTTC.

The sample holds a few counts of this clonotype. The rearrangement uses TRBV27 and TRBJ2-7, with 9 bases lining up with TRBD1. The CDR3 sequence is 13 residues long. The trim removed 7 bases at V and 0 bases at J, leaving 1 base unmatched. Germline CDR1 reads MNHEY; CDR2 reads SMNVEV (reference sequence). The CDR3 region is CASTGQGSYEQYF. CDR3 DNA sequence: TGTGCCAGCACGGGACAGGGCTCCTACGAGCAGTACTTC.

This clonotype was found many times. The chain links TRBV7-2 to TRBJ2-5; D may be TRBD1 or TRBD2 (5 bases each). V gave up 1 base and J gave up 1 base, with 10 bases separating them. This CDR3 is built from 15 residues. From germline, CDR1 is SGHTA and CDR2 FQGNSA. For the CDR3, the DNA is TGTGCCAGCAGCTTAGGTTTGGGGACCCAAGAGACCCAGTACTTC. Translation: CASSLGLGTQETQYF.

The chain is built from TRBV5-1 and TRBJ2-6; 13 bases map to TRBD2. Trimming cost V 0 bases and J 2 bases; bases outside gene matches: 2. Germline-derived CDR1 and CDR2 are SGHRS and YFSETQ. The CDR3 sequence is 18 residues long. The chain's CDR3 is CASSLAGTSGTGANVLTF. CDR3 in DNA: TGCGCCAGCAGCTTGGCCGGGACTAGCGGGACTGGGGCCAACGTCCTGACTTTC.

The chain is built from TRBV20-1 and TRBJ2-3; 13 positions agree with TRBD2. The ends lost 6 bases at V and 1 base at J; junction bases unmatched: 10. Germline CDR1 DFQATT, CDR2 SNEGSKA (reference sequence). CDR3 size: 17 residues. The CDR3 sequence is CSARTSGSRGGTDTQYF. The CDR3 nucleotides read TGCAGTGCAAGGACTAGCGGGAGCCGGGGAGGCACAGATACGCAGTATTTT.

This clonotype was detected a few times. This chain links TRBV10-2 with TRBJ1-2; D is perhaps TRBD1 (5 bases). V was trimmed by 6 bases and J by 3 bases, leaving 14 bases between them. The CDR3 is 14 residues long. The germline gives CDR1 WSHSY, CDR2 SAAADI. The CDR3 region has the DNA TGCGCCAGCAGCCCCAGACAGTTACACTATGGCTACACCTTC. It is translated as CASSPRQLHYGYTF.